This T cell receptor beta chain emerged from a study of Ad26.COV2.S vaccination and SARS-CoV-2 variants. About the study: Administration of Ad26.COV2.S was intramuscular, either once or twice 56 days apart. Regarding the study as a whole: Overall T cell responses may have been underestimated by the analyses of TCR breadth and depth. Substantial breadth was reported for post-vaccination spike-specific CD8+ and CD4+ T cells.

Treatment of the sample: 19 received Ad26.COV2.S at low or high dose, single or two shots; roughly five received placebo; per-sample allocation not given. All samples were drawn on day 63, counting from the first vaccine or placebo injection. In Boston, an adult donor aged 18-55 years took part. Regarding this clone: What it binds is unknown. The sample has other DNA sequences that encode this CDR3 too.

The CDR3 consists of 15 residues. The germline CDR1 and CDR2 sequences are LNHDA and SQIVND (reference sequence). V dropped 3 bases and J dropped 4 bases, with 13 bases sitting between them. Some clones are missing from TCRdb's copy, which holds only in-frame ones; the method was immunoSEQ multiplex PCR. The sample lists hundreds of thousands of clones, about 89% occurring once. Sample: peripheral blood, taken in a trial of Ad26.COV2.S vaccine versus placebo. This clonotype originated in a person between 18 and 65 years old who received the Ad26.COV2.S COVID-19 vaccine or a placebo. The rearrangement joins TRBV19 to TRBJ1-5; TRBD1 might be the D (5 bases). CDR3 sequence: CASSIGGGGNQPQHF. As DNA, the CDR3 is TGTGCCAGTAGTATTGGTGGGGGGGGGAATCAGCCCCAGCATTTT.